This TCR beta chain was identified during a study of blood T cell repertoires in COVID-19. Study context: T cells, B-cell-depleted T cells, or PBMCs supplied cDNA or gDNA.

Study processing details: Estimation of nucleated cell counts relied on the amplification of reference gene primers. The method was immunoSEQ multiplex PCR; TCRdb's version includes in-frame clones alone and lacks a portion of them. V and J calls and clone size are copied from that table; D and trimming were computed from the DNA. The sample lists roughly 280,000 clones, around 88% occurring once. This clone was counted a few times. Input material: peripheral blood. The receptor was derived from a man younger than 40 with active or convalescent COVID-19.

CDR3 residues: CASSRGQLDEQYF. Written as DNA, the CDR3 is TGTGCCAGTAGTAGAGGACAGCTCGACGAGCAGTACTTC. The genes are TRBV19 and TRBJ2-7; a weak D match, TRBD1 (6 bases). Looked up from germline, CDR1 is LNHDA and CDR2 is SQIVND (reference sequence). Trimming left V 4 bases short and J 5 bases short, with 12 bases between. CDR3 length: 13 residues.